A few counts support the clone carrying this TCR beta chain. Alpha- and beta-chain coverage of first-strand cDNA came from TRAV- and TRBV-specific primers. The authors ran around 18 PCR cycles to amplify TCRs with a constant-region primer and V-primer adapter. A single record per CDR3 protein comes from TCRdb applying MiXCR to the reads. In the table there are 60,000 or so distinct CDR3 sequences, 23% of which are singletons. This CDR3 is 12 amino acids long. The V gene's germline CDR1 is SGHTA and CDR2 FQGNSA. The germline V and J ends were trimmed by 3 bases and 6 bases, with 6 bases remaining between them. The entry originates in a study of low-dose radiotherapy and immunotherapy resistance in tumors. Study-level background: Cohort 1 received 0.5 Gy per fraction every 2 weeks, totaling 6.5 Gy. Participants were given intravenous cyclophosphamide 200 mg/m2 every two weeks, one day before radiation and immunotherapy. Daily oral aspirin at 300 mg began on cycle 1 day 1 and lasted four cycles.

Time point indicated: after trial treatment. As for treatment: LDRT plus nivolumab, ipilimumab, low-dose cyclophosphamide and aspirin (RACIN trial). The treatment that donors received included nivolumab, ipilimumab, aspirin, low-dose cyclophosphamide and low-dose radiotherapy. The chain uses TRBV7-2 and TRBJ1-5, with no clear D. The sequences come from PBMCs, collected after low-dose radiotherapy plus immunotherapy. This receptor was obtained from a male donor with prostate cancer. The CDR3 region has the DNA TGTGCCAGCAGCTTGAGCTTTCAGCCCCAGCATTTT. This sequence encodes CASSLSFQPQHF.